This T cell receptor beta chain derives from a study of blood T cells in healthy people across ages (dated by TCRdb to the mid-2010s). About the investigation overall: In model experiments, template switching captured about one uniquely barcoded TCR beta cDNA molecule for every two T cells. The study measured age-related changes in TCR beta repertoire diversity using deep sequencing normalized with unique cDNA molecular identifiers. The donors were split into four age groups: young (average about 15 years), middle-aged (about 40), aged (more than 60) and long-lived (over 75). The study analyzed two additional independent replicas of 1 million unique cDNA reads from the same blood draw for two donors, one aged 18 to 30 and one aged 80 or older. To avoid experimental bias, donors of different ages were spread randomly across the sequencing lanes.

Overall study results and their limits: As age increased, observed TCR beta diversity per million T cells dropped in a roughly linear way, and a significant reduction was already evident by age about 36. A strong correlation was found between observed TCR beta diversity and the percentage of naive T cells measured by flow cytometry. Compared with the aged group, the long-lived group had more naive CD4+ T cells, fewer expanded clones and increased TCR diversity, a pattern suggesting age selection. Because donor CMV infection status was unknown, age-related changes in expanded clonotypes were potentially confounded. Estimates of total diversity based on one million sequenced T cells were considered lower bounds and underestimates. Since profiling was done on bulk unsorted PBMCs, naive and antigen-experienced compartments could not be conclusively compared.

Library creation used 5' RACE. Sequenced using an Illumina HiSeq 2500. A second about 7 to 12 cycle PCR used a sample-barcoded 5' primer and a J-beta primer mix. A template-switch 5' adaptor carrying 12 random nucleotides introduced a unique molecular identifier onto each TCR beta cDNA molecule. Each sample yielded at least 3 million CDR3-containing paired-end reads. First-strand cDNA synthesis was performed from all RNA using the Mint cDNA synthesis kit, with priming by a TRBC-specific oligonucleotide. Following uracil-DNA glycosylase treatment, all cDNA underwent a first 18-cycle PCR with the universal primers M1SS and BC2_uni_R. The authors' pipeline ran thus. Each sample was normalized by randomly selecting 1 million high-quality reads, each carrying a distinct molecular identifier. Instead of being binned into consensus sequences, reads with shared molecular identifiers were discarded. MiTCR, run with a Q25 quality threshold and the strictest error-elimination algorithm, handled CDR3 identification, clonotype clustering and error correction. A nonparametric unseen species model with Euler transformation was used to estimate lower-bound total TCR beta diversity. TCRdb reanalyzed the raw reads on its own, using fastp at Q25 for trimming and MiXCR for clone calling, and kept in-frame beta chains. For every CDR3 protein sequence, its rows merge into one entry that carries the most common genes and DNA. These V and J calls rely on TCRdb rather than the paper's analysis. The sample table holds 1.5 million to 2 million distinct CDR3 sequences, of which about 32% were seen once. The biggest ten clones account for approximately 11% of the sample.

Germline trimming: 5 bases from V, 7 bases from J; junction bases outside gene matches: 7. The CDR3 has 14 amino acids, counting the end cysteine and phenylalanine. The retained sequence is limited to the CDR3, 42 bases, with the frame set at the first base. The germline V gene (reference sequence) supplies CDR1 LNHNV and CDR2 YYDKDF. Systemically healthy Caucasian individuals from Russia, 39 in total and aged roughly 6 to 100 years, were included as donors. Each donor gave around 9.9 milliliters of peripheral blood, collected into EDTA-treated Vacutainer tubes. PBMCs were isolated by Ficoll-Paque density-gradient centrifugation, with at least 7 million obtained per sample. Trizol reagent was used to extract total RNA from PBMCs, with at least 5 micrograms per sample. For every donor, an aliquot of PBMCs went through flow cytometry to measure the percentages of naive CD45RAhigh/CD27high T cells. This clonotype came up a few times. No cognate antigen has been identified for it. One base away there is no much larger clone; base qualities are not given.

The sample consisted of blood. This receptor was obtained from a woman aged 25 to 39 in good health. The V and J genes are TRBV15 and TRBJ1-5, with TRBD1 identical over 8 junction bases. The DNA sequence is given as TGTGCCACCAGCGACAGGGGAAGAGACCAGCCCCAGCATTTT. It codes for CATSDRGRDQPQHF.